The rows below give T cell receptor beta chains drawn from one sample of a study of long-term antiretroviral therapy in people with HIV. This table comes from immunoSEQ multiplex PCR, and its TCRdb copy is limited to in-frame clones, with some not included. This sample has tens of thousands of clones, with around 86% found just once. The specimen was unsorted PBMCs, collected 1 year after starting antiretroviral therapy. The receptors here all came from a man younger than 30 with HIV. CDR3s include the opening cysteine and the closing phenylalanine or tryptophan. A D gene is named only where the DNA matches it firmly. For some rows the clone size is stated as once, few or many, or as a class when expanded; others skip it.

DNA: TGTGCCAGCTCACCGGCTACACCGAGGGGGGAGACAGACTCCTACAATGAGCAGTTCTTC; CDR3: CASSPATPRGETDSYNEQFF; J: TRBJ2-1; V: TRBV18; D: NA; size: once
DNA: TGTGCCAGCAGCTACTCTGAAGCACCACCGGGACTAATTCGGGATACGCAGTATTTT; CDR3: CASSYSEAPPGLIRDTQYF; J: TRBJ2-3; V: TRBV7-9; D: TRBD2; size: few
DNA: TGTGCCAGCAGCCTTGGACAGGGCTCTACCGGCTACACCTTC; CDR3: CASSLGQGSTGYTF; J: TRBJ1-2; V: TRBV6-6; D: TRBD1; size: few
DNA: TGTGCCAGTAGTATACGGGGGCTGGATCAGCCCCAGCATTTT; CDR3: CASSIRGLDQPQHF; J: TRBJ1-5; V: TRBV19; D: NA; size: NA
DNA: TGTGCCAGCAGTTTAGGGGCTGCTTCTAATCAGTACTTC; CDR3: CASSLGAASNQYF; J: TRBJ2-7; V: TRBV28; D: NA; size: NA
DNA: TGTGCCAGCAGTTACTCGAGGGGTAATACGCAGTATTTT; CDR3: CASSYSRGNTQYF; J: TRBJ2-3; V: TRBV6-5; D: NA; size: NA
DNA: TGCGCCAGCAGCTTGGACCCGCCCGCTGAAGCTTTCTTT; CDR3: CASSLDPPAEAFF; J: TRBJ1-1; V: TRBV5-1; D: NA; size: NA
DNA: TGTGCCATCAGTGAGATTATGGGGGGGCAATCGGGAGGCTACACCTTC; CDR3: CAISEIMGGQSGGYTF; J: TRBJ1-2; V: TRBV10-3; D: NA; size: NA
DNA: TGTGCCAGTAGTCCGACGCCAGGGGACGAGCAGTACTTC; CDR3: CASSPTPGDEQYF; J: TRBJ2-7; V: TRBV19; D: NA; size: once
DNA: TGCGCCAGCAGCTTGGCCCCACAGGGGGGCTCCTACAATGAGCAGTTCTTC; CDR3: CASSLAPQGGSYNEQFF; J: TRBJ2-1; V: TRBV5-1; D: TRBD1; size: once
DNA: TGTGCCAGCAGTGAACGGGGACGTGGGACTGAAGCTTTCTTT; CDR3: CASSERGRGTEAFF; J: TRBJ1-1; V: TRBV6-1; D: NA; size: NA
DNA: TGCAGCGCTTCCGGGACGGATAACACCGGGGAGCTGTTTTTT; CDR3: CSASGTDNTGELFF; J: TRBJ2-2; V: TRBV29-1; D: NA; size: few
DNA: TGTGCCAGCAGTCCCTCGACAGGGAGCTATGGCTACACCTTC; CDR3: CASSPSTGSYGYTF; J: TRBJ1-2; V: TRBV28; D: TRBD1; size: NA
DNA: TGTGCCAGCAGACCTCGACACTCTAATGAAAAACTGTTTTTT; CDR3: CASRPRHSNEKLFF; J: TRBJ1-4; V: TRBV6-5; D: NA; size: NA
DNA: TGTGCCAGTAGCCGACAGGGGGCGAACTATGGCTACACCTTC; CDR3: CASSRQGANYGYTF; J: TRBJ1-2; V: TRBV19; D: TRBD1; size: NA
DNA: TGCAGTGCTAGACCCGGGAATGAGCAGTTCTTC; CDR3: CSARPGNEQFF; J: TRBJ2-1; V: TRBV20-1; D: NA; size: NA